This TCR beta chain came from a study of beta chain features in type 1 diabetes. The entirety of the isolated RNA underwent reverse transcription, so expressed TCRB transcripts were sequenced. Here immunoSEQ multiplex PCR was the method, and the copy in TCRdb shows in-frame clones only, minus some. The sample has some 240,000 clones, around 16% seen once. This clone was detected a few times. Its target is not known. Germline-derived CDR1 and CDR2 are SGHTA and FQGNSA. V was shortened by 4 bases and J by 5 bases, with 9 bases between the two germline ends. CDR3 length: 13 amino acids. Study-wide findings and caveats: In the patient group, naive, central memory and Treg TCRB repertoires seemed more alike than in the healthy donor group. Fewer junction insertions and more nucleotide deletions appeared in type 1 diabetes patients. Moderate but significant shortening of TCRB CDR3s was recorded in all four CD4+ subsets from Type 1 diabetes patients.

The receptor was isolated from a man aged 25 to 40 with type 1 diabetes. V usage is TRBV7-2 and J usage is TRBJ2-1; possible D gene TRBD2, 5 bases. The sample consisted of naive CD4+ T cells from blood. The CDR3 DNA is TGTGCCAGCAGCTGGGCGCGGGACAATGAGCAGTTCTTC. This encodes CASSWARDNEQFF.